This TCR beta chain was sequenced for a study of T-cell memory formation after mild COVID-19. At the level of the study: Each donor largely had its own TCR clusters. Notes on the study in general: Balance between CD4 and CD8 was seen in clones contracting day 15 to 85, and a CD4+ lean was seen in later expanders. Memory sampled before infection contained some responding clones, suggesting cross-reactive memory joined.

This clonotype was detected ten times or more. What it recognizes is unknown. Trimming shortened V by 2 bases and J by 14 bases, and 17 bases separated the two germline ends. The germline V gene encodes CDR1 DFQATT and CDR2 SNEGSKA (reference sequence). This CDR3 spans 12 amino acids. MiXCR, applied by TCRdb to the 5' RACE reads, yields one record per CDR3 protein. The sample contains roughly 400,000 distinct CDR3 sequences, about 15% of which appear only once. The chain combines TRBV20-1 with TRBJ2-3, with D uncertain. The TCR was taken from a man aged 18 to 30 who had mild COVID-19 (a few samples of this study predate the infection). Cell type and time point are not known. Specimen: PBMCs or a T cell subset sorted from them (not recorded which). The CDR3 here is CSARPDSSYPYF. DNA of the CDR3: TGCAGTGCTAGACCAGACTCATCCTACCCGTATTTT.